Shown below are 10 T cell receptor beta chains from a single sample sequenced in a study of T cells after yellow fever vaccination. MiXCR, run by TCRdb on the 5' RACE reads, gives a single entry per CDR3 protein. Of some 200,000 distinct CDR3 sequences listed, approximately 10% are singletons. The sequencing used CD8+ T cells sorted from PBMCs, collected 15 days after the yellow fever booster vaccination. Receptors originate from a man aged 18 to 30 who received the YFV17D yellow fever vaccine.

This rearrangement joins TRBV15 to TRBJ2-3, with 12 bases matching TRBD2. Trimming removed 0 bases from V and 7 bases from J; junction bases left unmatched: 8. Germline CDR1 reads LNHNV; CDR2 reads YYDKDF (reference sequence). There are 17 residues in the CDR3. The CDR3: CATSRDPRTSGVNTQYF. Here the CDR3 DNA reads TGTGCCACCAGCAGAGACCCTCGGACTAGCGGGGTAAATACGCAGTATTTT.

This clonotype was counted ten times or more. This chain joins TRBV6-4 and TRBJ2-2; D is tentatively TRBD1 or TRBD2 (6 bases each). The V gene's germline CDR1 is MRHNA and CDR2 SNTAGT. The CDR3 runs 16 residues. Trimming pared 0 bases from V and 4 bases from J, leaving 12 bases between. The CDR3 region has the DNA TGTGCCAGCAGTGACTCGAGGGGGGTCTCCACCGGGGAGCTGTTTTTT. This gives the protein CASSDSRGVSTGELFF.

The chain has TRBV29-1 and TRBJ2-3, with D possibly being TRBD1 or TRBD2 (5 bases each). Germline loops: CDR1 SQVTM, CDR2 ANQGSEA. The V end lost 5 bases, the J end lost 8 bases, and 17 bases lay between the germline ends. This CDR3 has 13 residues. The CDR3 here is CSVPGTFPGTQYF. In DNA, the CDR3 is TGCAGCGTTCCTGGGACCTTTCCGGGTACGCAGTATTTT.

This clonotype was detected only a few times. The chain is built from TRBV11-2 and TRBJ2-3, with D perhaps matching TRBD1 (5 bases). This CDR3 contains 15 residues. Germline V lookup: CDR1 SGHAT, CDR2 FQNNGV. V was trimmed by 1 base and J by 3 bases, leaving 11 bases between them. The CDR3 nucleotides read TGTGCCAGCAGCTTAGCAGGGTATCATACAGATACGCAGTATTTT. Protein sequence: CASSLAGYHTDTQYF.

The chain couples TRBV4-1 to TRBJ1-5; no clear D. Trimming shortened V by 1 base and J by 7 bases, and 8 bases separated the two germline ends. This CDR3 spans 13 amino acids. Germline V gives CDR1 MGHRA, CDR2 YSYEKL. The CDR3, as DNA: TGCGCCAGCAGCCAAGGGGTAGGGCAGCCCCAGCATTTT. Its translation: CASSQGVGQPQHF.

About this clonotype: An end of the junction differs from the germline gene, which may be a read error. This chain links TRBV7-2 with TRBJ2-2; no firm D call. The CDR3 is made up of 12 amino acids. Germline V lookup: CDR1 SGHTA, CDR2 FQGNSA. CDR3 residues: CSSSSLRRELFF. The CDR3 DNA sequence: TGTTCCAGCAGCTCACTGCGGAGGGAGCTGTTTTTT.

J is TRBJ2-1 and V is TRBV7-6; 9 bases map to TRBD2. Germline V gene data show CDR1 as SGHVS and CDR2 as FNYEAQ. The CDR3 contains 15 residues. The ends lost 2 bases at V and 9 bases at J; junction bases unmatched: 8. CDR3 nucleotide sequence: TGTGCCAGCAGCTTACTCGGCGGGGGGGAAGGTGAGCAGTTCTTC. Protein: CASSLLGGGEGEQFF.

This clonotype occurred many times. The chain couples TRBV7-6 to TRBJ2-2, with D hard to call. The length of the CDR3 is 12 residues. Trimming took 1 base from V and 6 from J, leaving 3 bases between them. The germline gives CDR1 SGHVS, CDR2 FNYEAQ. CDR3 in amino acids: CASSLESGELFF. The CDR3 bases are TGTGCCAGCAGCTTAGAGTCCGGGGAGCTGTTTTTT.

This clonotype occurred a few times. This chain joins TRBV13 and TRBJ2-5; 8 nucleotides agree with TRBD1. The CDR3 runs to 14 residues. CDR1 is PRHDT, CDR2 FYEKMQ, per germline (reference sequence). After removal of 4 bases from V and 5 bases from J, the junction contained 6 bases not matched to a gene. As DNA, the CDR3 is TGTGCCAGCAGCTCCAGGGGGCTAGGGGAGACCCAGTACTTC. It translates to CASSSRGLGETQYF.

This clonotype occurred a few times. The rearrangement uses TRBV20-1 and TRBJ2-3; the D is unclear. The ends were cut back, 3 bases at V and 4 bases at J, with 8 bases in the middle. The CDR3 has 12 residues. Per the germline V gene, CDR1 is DFQATT and CDR2 is SNEGSKA (reference sequence). The DNA of the CDR3 is TGCAGTGCTAGGTCACTTTCAGATACGCAGTATTTT. As protein: CSARSLSDTQYF.